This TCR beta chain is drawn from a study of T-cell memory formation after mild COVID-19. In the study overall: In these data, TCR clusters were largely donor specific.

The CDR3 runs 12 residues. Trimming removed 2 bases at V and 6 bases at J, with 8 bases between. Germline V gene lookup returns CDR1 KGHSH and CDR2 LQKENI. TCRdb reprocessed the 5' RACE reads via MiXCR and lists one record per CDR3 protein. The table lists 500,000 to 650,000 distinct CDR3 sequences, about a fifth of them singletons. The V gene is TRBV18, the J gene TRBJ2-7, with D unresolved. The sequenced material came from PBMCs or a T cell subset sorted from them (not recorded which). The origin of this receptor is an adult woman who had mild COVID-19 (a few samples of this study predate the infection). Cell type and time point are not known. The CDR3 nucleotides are TGTGCCAGCTCACCAGCTATCTCCGAGCAGTACTTC. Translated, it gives CASSPAISEQYF.